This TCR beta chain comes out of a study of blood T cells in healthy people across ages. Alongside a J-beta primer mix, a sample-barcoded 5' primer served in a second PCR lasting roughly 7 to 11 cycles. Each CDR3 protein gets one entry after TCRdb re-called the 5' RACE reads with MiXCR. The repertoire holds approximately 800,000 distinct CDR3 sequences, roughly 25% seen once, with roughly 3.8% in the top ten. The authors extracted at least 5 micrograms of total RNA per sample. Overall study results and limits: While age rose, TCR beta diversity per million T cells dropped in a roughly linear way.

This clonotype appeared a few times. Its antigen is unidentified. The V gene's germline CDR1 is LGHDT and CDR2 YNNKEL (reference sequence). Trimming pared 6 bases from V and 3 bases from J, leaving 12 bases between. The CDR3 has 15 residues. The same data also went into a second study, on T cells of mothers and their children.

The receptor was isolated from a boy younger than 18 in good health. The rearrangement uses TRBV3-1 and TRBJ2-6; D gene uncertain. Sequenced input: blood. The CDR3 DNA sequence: TGTGCCAGCAGTCAGTATCCGGATGGGGCCAACGTCCTGACTTTC. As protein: CASSQYPDGANVLTF.